This TCR beta chain was captured by sequencing in a study of T cells in tuberculosis. Study-wide findings and caveats: Shorter CDR3-alpha in active tuberculosis partly drove smaller distances.

TCRdb's copy holds only in-frame clones and misses some; the assay was immunoSEQ multiplex PCR. The sample has under 40,000 clones; roughly 94% are singletons. Germline V lookup: CDR1 LNHDA, CDR2 SQIVND (reference sequence). The CDR3 length is 14 residues. V gave up 11 bases and J gave up 0 bases; unmatched junction bases: 5. Points on this clone: Its target is not known.

The sample was PBMCs. The chain couples TRBV19 to TRBJ2-2, with 8 bases identical to TRBD2. The clonotype originates from a donor aged 10 to 29 with latent tuberculosis or without tuberculosis infection. CDR3 coding DNA: TGTGCCTCAAGGACTAGCCCGAACACCGGGGAGCTGTTTTTT. This sequence encodes CASRTSPNTGELFF.